The rows below give T cell receptor beta chains drawn from one sample of a study of blood T cell repertoires in COVID-19. TCRdb keeps only in-frame clones here, not all; method: immunoSEQ multiplex PCR. The data hold under 300,000 clones, with over 80% observed a single time. The sample was peripheral blood. These receptors were collected from a man aged 25 to 40 who had recovered from COVID-19. Each CDR3 is given without its conserved first and last residue. A D gene is named only where the DNA matches it firmly.

CDR3 protein,D gene,J gene,CDR3 length,V gene
ASSPGLAGSNTSTDTQY,TRBD2,TRBJ2-3,17,TRBV28
ASSIDERSSYEQY,-,TRBJ2-7,13,TRBV19
ASRRDTEAF,-,TRBJ1-1,9,TRBV4-1
ASSLGQGGAGELF,-,TRBJ2-2,13,TRBV7-2
ASSADSQPETEAF,-,TRBJ1-1,13,TRBV5-1
ASSPWPPKGRQPQH,-,TRBJ1-5,14,TRBV27
ASSQTGTGDEKLF,TRBD1,TRBJ1-4,13,TRBV4-2
ARRDTHPVDGYT,-,TRBJ1-2,12,TRBV2
ASREDRGGNQPQH,TRBD1,TRBJ1-5,13,TRBV6-1
ASSLPNQETQY,-,TRBJ2-5,11,TRBV12-5
ASSFNFAGWYGYT,-,TRBJ1-2,13,TRBV5-1
ASRVRANSPLH,-,TRBJ1-6,11,TRBV28
ASSLPGHGNTEAF,-,TRBJ1-1,13,TRBV28
ASSFQRGVNEETQY,TRBD2,TRBJ2-5,14,TRBV18
ASKLTGDNQPQH,-,TRBJ1-5,12,TRBV28
ASSFHSGGGPYEQY,TRBD2,TRBJ2-7,14,TRBV5-1
ASSPRPAAGTGELF,-,TRBJ2-2,14,TRBV5-6
ASSRDRGGELF,TRBD1,TRBJ2-2,11,TRBV14
ASSYTGTGPYEQY,TRBD1,TRBJ2-7,13,TRBV6-5
ASSLVGGTGVSEQY,TRBD1,TRBJ2-7,14,TRBV7-6
ASSAGTARLETQY,-,TRBJ2-5,13,TRBV5-6
SVYNTEAF,-,TRBJ1-1,8,TRBV29-1
ASSLGGSGETQY,TRBD1,TRBJ2-5,12,TRBV5-1
ASSFAESYGYT,-,TRBJ1-2,11,TRBV5-1
ASSPDPRDTEAF,-,TRBJ1-1,12,TRBV6-6
SVEVSTGLDSLSSYNEQF,-,TRBJ2-1,18,TRBV29-1
ASSLPGDQPQH,-,TRBJ1-5,11,TRBV28
ASSGDRQYGYT,TRBD1,TRBJ1-2,11,TRBV2
ASSLPGYETQY,-,TRBJ2-5,11,TRBV28
ASHRGNQPQH,-,TRBJ1-5,10,TRBV5-6
ASSYEGETQY,-,TRBJ2-5,10,TRBV6-5
ASRDRIRSTEAF,TRBD1,TRBJ1-1,12,TRBV6-5
ASSQGQSRETQY,-,TRBJ2-5,12,TRBV4-1